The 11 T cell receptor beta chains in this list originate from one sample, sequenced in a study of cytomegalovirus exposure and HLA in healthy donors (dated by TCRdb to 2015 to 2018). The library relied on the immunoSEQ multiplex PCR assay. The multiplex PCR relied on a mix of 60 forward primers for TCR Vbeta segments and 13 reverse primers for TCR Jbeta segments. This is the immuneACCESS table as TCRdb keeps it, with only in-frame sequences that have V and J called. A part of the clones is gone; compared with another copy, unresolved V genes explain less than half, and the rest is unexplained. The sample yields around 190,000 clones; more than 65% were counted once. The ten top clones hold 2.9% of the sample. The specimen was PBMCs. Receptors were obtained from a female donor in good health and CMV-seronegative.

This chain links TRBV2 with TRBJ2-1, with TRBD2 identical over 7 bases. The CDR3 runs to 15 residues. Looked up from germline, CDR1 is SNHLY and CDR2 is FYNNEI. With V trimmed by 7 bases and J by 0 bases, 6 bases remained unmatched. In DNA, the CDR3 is TGTGCCAGCACCCGGTCGGGGGGCTCCTACAATGAGCAGTTCTTC. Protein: CASTRSGGSYNEQFF. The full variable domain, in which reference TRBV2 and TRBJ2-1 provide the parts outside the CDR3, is EPEVTQTPSHQVTQMGQEVILRCVPISNHLYFYWYRQILGQKVEFLVSFYNNEISEKSEIFDDQFSVERPDGSNFTLKIRSTKLEDSAMYFCASTRSGGSYNEQFFGPGTRLTVL.

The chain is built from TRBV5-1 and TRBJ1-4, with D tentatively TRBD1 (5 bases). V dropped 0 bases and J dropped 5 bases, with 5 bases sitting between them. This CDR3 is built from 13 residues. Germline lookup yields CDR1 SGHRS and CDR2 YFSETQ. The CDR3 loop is CASSLGQNEKLFF. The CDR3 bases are TGCGCCAGCAGCTTGGGACAGAATGAAAAACTGTTTTTT.

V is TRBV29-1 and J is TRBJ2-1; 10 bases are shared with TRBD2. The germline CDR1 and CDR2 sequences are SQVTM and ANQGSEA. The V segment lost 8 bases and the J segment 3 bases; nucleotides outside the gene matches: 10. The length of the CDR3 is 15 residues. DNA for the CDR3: TGCAGCACCCCTGAGCGGGGGGGCGTCTACAATGAGCAGTTCTTC. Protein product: CSTPERGGVYNEQFF.

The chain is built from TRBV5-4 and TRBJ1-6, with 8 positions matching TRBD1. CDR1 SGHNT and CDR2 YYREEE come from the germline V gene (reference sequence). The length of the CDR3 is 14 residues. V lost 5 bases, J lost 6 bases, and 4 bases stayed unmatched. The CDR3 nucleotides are TGTGCCAGCAGTGGGACAGGCCTTAATTCACCCCTCCACTTT. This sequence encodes CASSGTGLNSPLHF.

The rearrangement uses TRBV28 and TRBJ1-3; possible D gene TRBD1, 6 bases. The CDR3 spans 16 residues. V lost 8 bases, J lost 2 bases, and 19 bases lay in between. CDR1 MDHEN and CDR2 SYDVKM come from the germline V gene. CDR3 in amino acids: CASVPSGDLAGNTIYF. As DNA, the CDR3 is TGTGCCAGCGTTCCCTCAGGGGATTTAGCTGGAAACACCATATATTTT. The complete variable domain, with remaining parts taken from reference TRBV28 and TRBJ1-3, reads DVKVTQSSRYLVKRTGEKVFLECVQDMDHENMFWYRQDPGLGLRLIYFSYDVKMKEKGDIPEGYSVSREKKERFSLILESASTNQTSMYLCASVPSGDLAGNTIYFGEGSWLTVV.

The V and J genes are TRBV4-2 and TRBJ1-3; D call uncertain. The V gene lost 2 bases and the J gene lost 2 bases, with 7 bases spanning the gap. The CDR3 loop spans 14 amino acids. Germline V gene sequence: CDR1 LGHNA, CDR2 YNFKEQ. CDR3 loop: CASSQKTTGNTIYF. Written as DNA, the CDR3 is TGTGCCAGCAGCCAAAAAACTACTGGAAACACCATATATTTT.

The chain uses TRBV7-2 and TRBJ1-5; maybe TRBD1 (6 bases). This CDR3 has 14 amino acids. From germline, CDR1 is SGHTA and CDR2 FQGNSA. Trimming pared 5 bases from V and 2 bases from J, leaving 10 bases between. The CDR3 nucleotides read TGTGCCAGCAGCCGGGGGGGCGGCAATCAGCCCCAGCATTTT. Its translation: CASSRGGGNQPQHF.

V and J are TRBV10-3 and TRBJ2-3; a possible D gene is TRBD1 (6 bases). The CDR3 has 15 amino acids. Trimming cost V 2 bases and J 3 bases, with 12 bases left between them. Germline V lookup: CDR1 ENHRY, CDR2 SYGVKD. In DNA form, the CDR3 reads TGTGCCATCAGTGAGATGGGGGCCAAAACAGATACGCAGTATTTT. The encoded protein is CAISEMGAKTDTQYF.

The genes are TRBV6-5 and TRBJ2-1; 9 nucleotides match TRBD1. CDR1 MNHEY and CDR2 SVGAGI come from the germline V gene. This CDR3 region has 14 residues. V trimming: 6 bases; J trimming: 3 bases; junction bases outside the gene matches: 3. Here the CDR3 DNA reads TGTGCCAGCAGGATGGACAGGGGCTACAATGAGCAGTTCTTC. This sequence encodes CASRMDRGYNEQFF.

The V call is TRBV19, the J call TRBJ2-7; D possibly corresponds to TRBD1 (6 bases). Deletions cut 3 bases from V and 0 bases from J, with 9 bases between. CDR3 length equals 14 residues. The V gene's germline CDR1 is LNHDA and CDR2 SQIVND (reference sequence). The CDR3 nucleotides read TGTGCCAGTAGTATCACAGGGAACTCCTACGAGCAGTACTTC. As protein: CASSITGNSYEQYF.

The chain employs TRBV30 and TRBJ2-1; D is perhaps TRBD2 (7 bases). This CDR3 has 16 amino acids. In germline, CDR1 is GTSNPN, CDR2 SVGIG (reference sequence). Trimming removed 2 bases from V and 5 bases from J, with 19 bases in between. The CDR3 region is CAWSSYFAGANNEQFF. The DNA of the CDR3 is TGTGCCTGGAGTTCTTACTTCGCGGGGGCCAACAATGAGCAGTTCTTC.